A single sample is the source of the 18 T cell receptor beta chains below, sequenced in a study of control samples from healthy donors and cancer patients. Assay: immunoSEQ multiplex PCR; the TCRdb copy retains only in-frame clones and omits some. The table lists around 20,000 clones, about 86% of them singletons. Sequencing input: PBMCs. Source of these receptors: a woman in her seventies with colorectal cancer.

The chain has TRBV4-3 and TRBJ1-4; perhaps TRBD1 as D (5 bases). V was trimmed by 6 bases and J by 13 bases, leaving 15 bases between them. Germline V gene sequence: CDR1 LGHNA, CDR2 YSLEER. The CDR3 runs to 12 residues. The chain's CDR3 is CASSSLKGRLFF. The CDR3 DNA reads TGCGCCAGCAGTTCCCTAAAGGGGAGACTGTTTTTT.

The rearrangement uses TRBV19 and TRBJ2-1; 7 bases fit TRBD2. The germline CDR1 and CDR2 sequences are LNHDA and SQIVND (reference sequence). V trimming: 1 base; J trimming: 3 bases; junction bases outside the gene matches: 6. The CDR3 is 16 residues long. Here the CDR3 DNA reads TGTGCCAGTAGTATAGGAGTGGGAGGGTTCTACAATGAGCAGTTCTTC. Amino acid sequence: CASSIGVGGFYNEQFF.

DNA of the CDR3: TGTGCCTGGAGTATTCAGGGGAGTCACACCATATATTTT. This gives the protein CAWSIQGSHTIYF. This chain links TRBV30 with TRBJ1-3, with D possibly being TRBD1 (6 bases). CDR3 length: 13 residues. Germline V gene lookup returns CDR1 GTSNPN and CDR2 SVGIG (reference sequence). Trimming left V 2 bases short and J 8 bases short, with 13 bases between.

V is TRBV2 and J is TRBJ1-2; TRBD1 agrees at 9 bases. The CDR3 loop spans 14 amino acids. Germline CDR1 SNHLY, CDR2 FYNNEI. V gave up 3 bases and J gave up 6 bases; unmatched junction bases: 5. The CDR3 sequence: CASSEGQGSDGYTF. CDR3 DNA: TGTGCCAGCAGTGAGGGACAGGGATCGGATGGCTACACCTTC.

This chain joins TRBV6-6 and TRBJ2-2; the match to TRBD2 covers 14 bases. The junction had 3 bases not matched to a gene; V was cut back by 5 bases and J by 7 bases. Looked up from germline, CDR1 is MNHNY and CDR2 is SVGAGI (reference sequence). CDR3 length equals 15 residues. In DNA, the CDR3 is TGTGCCAGCAGTGGACTAGCGGGGGGTAGCGGGGAGCTGTTTTTT. This translates into CASSGLAGGSGELFF.

This clone appeared a single time. This chain links TRBV10-3 with TRBJ2-2, with D unresolved. There are 12 residues in the CDR3. V was pared by 0 bases and J by 7 bases, with 3 bases between. Germline V gives CDR1 ENHRY, CDR2 SYGVKD. CDR3 region: CAISESNGELFF. The DNA of the CDR3 is TGTGCCATCAGTGAGTCGAACGGGGAGCTGTTTTTT.

The V gene is TRBV6-2 or TRBV6-3, the J gene TRBJ2-2; 8 nucleotides line up with TRBD1. Germline V CDR1 and CDR2: MNHEY, SVGEGT. With 2 bases clipped from V and 6 bases from J, the junction kept 5 bases outside the gene matches. The CDR3 contains 15 residues. The CDR3 sequence: CASSYRRTGSGELFF. The CDR3 bases are TGTGCCAGCAGTTACCGAAGGACAGGGTCCGGGGAGCTGTTTTTT.

This chain uses TRBV3-1 (or the pseudogene TRBV3-2) with TRBJ1-2; 8 bases map to TRBD1. V was pared by 4 bases and J by 3 bases, with 4 bases of the junction left unmatched. CDR1 LGHDT and CDR2 YNNKEL come from the germline V gene (reference sequence). The CDR3 contains 14 residues. CDR3 residues: CASSPGQGDYGYTF. The CDR3 DNA reads as TGTGCCAGCAGCCCAGGACAGGGAGACTATGGCTACACCTTC.

The chain has TRBV11-3 and TRBJ2-7; TRBD1 aligns across 12 bases. This CDR3 has 13 residues. Germline V gives CDR1 SGHNT, CDR2 YENEEA. J gave up 5 bases and V 5 bases, and 1 base lay outside the gene matches. CDR3: CASSRDRGHEQYF. The CDR3 DNA is TGTGCCAGCAGCCGGGACAGGGGGCACGAGCAGTACTTC.

The chain combines TRBV27 with TRBJ2-7; the D call may be TRBD1 or TRBD2 (5 bases each). The CDR3 totals 14 residues. V lost 4 bases, J lost 3 bases, and 13 bases lay in between. CDR1 is MNHEY, CDR2 SMNVEV, per germline (reference sequence). CDR3 DNA sequence: TGTGCCAGCAGTTCCTCAGGGAGAGGCTACGAGCAGTACTTC. It translates to CASSSSGRGYEQYF.

The chain is built from TRBV29-1 and TRBJ2-1, with 12 bases fitting TRBD2. This CDR3 has 15 residues. J gave up 5 bases and V 6 bases, and 8 bases lay outside the gene matches. Germline CDR1 reads SQVTM; CDR2 reads ANQGSEA. DNA for the CDR3: TGCAGCGTGAGGTCTAGCGGGAGGGGCAACAATGAGCAGTTCTTC. The encoded protein is CSVRSSGRGNNEQFF.

The chain links TRBV30 to TRBJ2-6; D is undetermined. V lost 5 bases and J lost 1, with 9 bases in between. The CDR3 length is 14 residues. Germline V gene lookup returns CDR1 GTSNPN and CDR2 SVGIG (reference sequence). The chain's CDR3 is CAWERGSGANVLTF. For the CDR3, the DNA is TGTGCCTGGGAAAGAGGATCTGGGGCCAACGTCCTGACTTTC. Drawing the rest from reference TRBV30 and TRBJ2-6, the complete variable domain is SQTIHQWPATLVQPVGSPLSLECTVEGTSNPNLYWYRQAAGRGLQLLFYSVGIGQISSEVPQNLSASRPQDRQFILSSKKLLLSDSGFYLCAWERGSGANVLTFGAGSRLTVL.

This rearrangement joins TRBV6-5 to TRBJ1-2; 7 bases line up with TRBD1. V gave up 4 bases and J gave up 6 bases; unmatched junction bases: 5. CDR1 and CDR2 from the germline V gene are MNHEY and SVGAGI. The CDR3 is 13 amino acids. The CDR3 sequence: CASSFAGQDGYTF. CDR3 coding DNA: TGTGCCAGCAGTTTTGCCGGACAGGATGGCTACACCTTC.

The V gene is TRBV28, the J gene TRBJ2-7, with D perhaps TRBD1 (6 bases). The V and J ends lost 6 bases and 5 bases respectively, with 23 bases between them. The germline V gene has CDR1 MDHEN and CDR2 SYDVKM. This CDR3 contains 16 residues. In DNA, the CDR3 is TGTGCCAGCAGCCCCGCGTGGCAGGGGATTTCTAACGAGCAGTACTTC. This gives the protein CASSPAWQGISNEQYF.

The chain recombines TRBV4-1 with TRBJ1-4; maybe TRBD1 (6 bases). V lost 0 bases, J lost 6 bases, and 11 bases lay in between. The CDR3 length is 15 residues. CDR1 and CDR2 from the germline V gene are MGHRA and YSYEKL. CDR3 nucleotide sequence: TGCGCCAGCAGCCAAGATGCGGGGGGCCATGAAAAACTGTTTTTT. Translation: CASSQDAGGHEKLFF.

The V gene is TRBV11-2, the J gene TRBJ2-7; the D gene is possibly TRBD2 (7 bases). Germline CDR1 reads SGHAT; CDR2 reads FQNNGV. The CDR3 is made up of 13 amino acids. Trimming shortened V by 5 bases and J by 4 bases, and 12 bases separated the two germline ends. The CDR3 coding sequence is TGTGCCAGCAGCCCCAGGGGAGGGTACGAGCAGTACTTC. As protein: CASSPRGGYEQYF.

The chain links TRBV19 to TRBJ1-2, with 9 nucleotides matching TRBD1. This CDR3 has 14 residues. Germline lookup yields CDR1 LNHDA and CDR2 SQIVND (reference sequence). V gave up 7 bases and J gave up 6 bases; unmatched junction bases: 9. This CDR3 reads CASTQDRGTNGYTF. DNA of the CDR3: TGTGCCAGTACCCAAGACAGGGGGACGAATGGCTACACCTTC.

V and J are TRBV19 and TRBJ1-2; no definite D call. V lost 4 bases, J lost 0 bases, and 12 bases lay in between. Germline V gene sequence: CDR1 LNHDA, CDR2 SQIVND (reference sequence). The CDR3 is 15 amino acids. The chain's CDR3 is CASSTPGLTNYGYTF. CDR3 DNA: TGTGCCAGTAGTACGCCCGGACTGACTAACTATGGCTACACCTTC. The full variable domain, completed using reference TRBV19 and TRBJ1-2, is DGGITQSPKYLFRKEGQNVTLSCEQNLNHDAMYWYRQDPGQGLRLIYYSQIVNDFQKGDIAEGYSVSREKKESFPLTVTSAQKNPTAFYLCASSTPGLTNYGYTFGSGTRLTVV.